A selection of T cell receptor beta chains follows, all from one sample in a study of T cells expressing NK-cell markers. No DNA is given; TCRdb re-called the 5' RACE reads and lists each CDR3 protein once. The sample totals 450,000 to 600,000 distinct CDR3 sequences. Sequencing input: blood T cells: a sorted CD56 or NKG2C T cell subset, CD4+ or CD8+ T cells, or bulk PBMC T cells (not recorded which). The receptor source for this set is a young man in good health. CDR3s include the opening cysteine and the closing phenylalanine or tryptophan. Each record gives: J gene, V gene, CDR3 length, CDR3 protein.

j_gene: TRBJ2-3; v_gene: TRBV27; len: 16; CDR3aa: CASSHRLAGGTDTQYF
j_gene: TRBJ1-2; v_gene: TRBV3-1; len: 15; CDR3aa: CASSQRGVGNYGYTF
j_gene: TRBJ1-1; v_gene: TRBV29-1; len: 13; CDR3aa: CSAVDRANTEAFF
j_gene: TRBJ2-2; v_gene: TRBV30; len: 13; CDR3aa: CAWSRGRSGELFF
j_gene: TRBJ2-7; v_gene: TRBV18; len: 14; CDR3aa: CASSPGAFPYEQYF
j_gene: TRBJ2-4; v_gene: TRBV20-1; len: 15; CDR3aa: CSARDSGQAKNIQYF
j_gene: TRBJ1-3; v_gene: TRBV2; len: 14; CDR3aa: CARGTGDGGNTIYF
j_gene: TRBJ2-6; v_gene: TRBV10-3; len: 17; CDR3aa: CAIKVAVTPSGANVLTF
j_gene: TRBJ2-1; v_gene: TRBV11-2; len: 13; CDR3aa: CASSEGAGNEQFF
j_gene: TRBJ2-2; v_gene: TRBV5-1; len: 15; CDR3aa: CASLPEPPNTGELFF
j_gene: TRBJ2-1; v_gene: TRBV15; len: 15; CDR3aa: CATSSTSGRPNEQFF
j_gene: TRBJ2-1; v_gene: TRBV27; len: 16; CDR3aa: CASQTRAGGGYNEQFF
j_gene: TRBJ1-2; v_gene: TRBV5-1; len: 17; CDR3aa: CASSPPGTGGFNYGYTF
j_gene: TRBJ2-2; v_gene: TRBV9; len: 14; CDR3aa: CASSVGDGTGELFF
j_gene: TRBJ2-3; v_gene: TRBV12-3/TRBV12-4; len: 16; CDR3aa: CASSQKAGGPADTQYF
j_gene: TRBJ1-5; v_gene: TRBV12-3/TRBV12-4; len: 18; CDR3aa: CASSRDPDREEGVEPQHF
j_gene: TRBJ2-1; v_gene: TRBV29-1; len: 13; CDR3aa: CSVVGQYPNEQFF
j_gene: TRBJ2-1; v_gene: TRBV13; len: 13; CDR3aa: CASSFGTDNEQFF
j_gene: TRBJ2-1; v_gene: TRBV2; len: 16; CDR3aa: CASSPGGSVHYNEQFF
j_gene: TRBJ2-5; v_gene: TRBV9; len: 14; CDR3aa: CASSAGTEVETQYF
j_gene: TRBJ1-1; v_gene: TRBV7-9; len: 16; CDR3aa: CASSPGQGGVMAEAFF
j_gene: TRBJ1-1; v_gene: TRBV6-5; len: 17; CDR3aa: CASSYSDIAGSVTEAFF
j_gene: TRBJ2-1; v_gene: TRBV12-3/TRBV12-4; len: 14; CDR3aa: CATRGRNPYNEQFF
j_gene: TRBJ2-3; v_gene: TRBV12-3/TRBV12-4; len: 14; CDR3aa: CASSFSRSTDTQYF
j_gene: TRBJ2-5; v_gene: TRBV29-1; len: 13; CDR3aa: CSVLWRTQETQYF
j_gene: TRBJ2-7; v_gene: TRBV4-3; len: 13; CDR3aa: CASSQVGRTEQYF
j_gene: TRBJ1-4; v_gene: TRBV7-9; len: 14; CDR3aa: CASSYDSSNEKLFF
j_gene: TRBJ2-7; v_gene: TRBV7-2; len: 14; CDR3aa: CASSSTSGSTEQYF
j_gene: TRBJ1-4; v_gene: TRBV11-2; len: 16; CDR3aa: CASSLDRAGPGEKLFF
j_gene: TRBJ1-5; v_gene: TRBV28; len: 15; CDR3aa: CASSLYRGYLQPQHF
j_gene: TRBJ2-5; v_gene: TRBV7-8; len: 14; CDR3aa: CASSQPTGAKTQYF
j_gene: TRBJ1-2; v_gene: TRBV6-1; len: 15; CDR3aa: CASTQYSGDTYGYTF
j_gene: TRBJ2-7; v_gene: TRBV15; len: 14; CDR3aa: CATSRDLSSLEQYF
j_gene: TRBJ2-1; v_gene: TRBV9; len: 15; CDR3aa: CASSGGRRGRNEQFF
j_gene: TRBJ2-3; v_gene: TRBV20-1; len: 14; CDR3aa: CSAKGLAGEVVQYF
j_gene: TRBJ2-3; v_gene: TRBV4-3; len: 15; CDR3aa: CASSQVYSSREPQYF
j_gene: TRBJ2-1; v_gene: TRBV6-1; len: 16; CDR3aa: CASSAGQGSASYEQFF
j_gene: TRBJ1-1; v_gene: TRBV28; len: 13; CDR3aa: CASRGLGYGEAFF
j_gene: TRBJ2-1; v_gene: TRBV12-3/TRBV12-4; len: 14; CDR3aa: CASSFTGTSGNQFF
j_gene: TRBJ2-3; v_gene: TRBV29-1; len: 12; CDR3aa: CSVGQGGDTQYF
j_gene: TRBJ2-3; v_gene: TRBV7-7; len: 16; CDR3aa: CASSLVVGRGQDTQYF
j_gene: TRBJ2-5; v_gene: TRBV12-3/TRBV12-4; len: 15; CDR3aa: CASSLGQRGEETQYF
j_gene: TRBJ1-1; v_gene: TRBV12-3/TRBV12-4; len: 16; CDR3aa: CASSPGTGGANTEAFF
j_gene: TRBJ2-7; v_gene: TRBV29-1; len: 14; CDR3aa: CSVSTGTYSYEQYF
j_gene: TRBJ1-5; v_gene: TRBV12-5; len: 13; CDR3aa: CASGLGLGQPQHF
j_gene: TRBJ2-7; v_gene: TRBV7-9; len: 13; CDR3aa: CASSPPVGAEQYF